This T cell receptor beta chain was identified in a study of T cells in localized non-small cell lung cancer. Broader study findings: Longer overall survival accompanied higher blood T cell density. Among the tissues sampled, uninvolved adjacent lung had the highest T cell clonality, above tumor. Detection in adjacent lung was observed for a median roughly 62 of the top 100 tumor clones. The tumor had only one region sequenced, so heterogeneity remains possible.

The V gene's germline CDR1 is SGHVS and CDR2 FNYEAQ. The trim removed 1 base at V and 3 bases at J, leaving 11 bases unmatched. CDR3 length: 18 amino acids. This clone was seen just once. Its antigen is currently unknown. Profiling relied on immunoSEQ multiplex PCR, and the TCRdb table lists in-frame clones only, not all of them. The sample comprises roughly 38,000 clones, about 90% of which are singletons, and 2.5% to 3.5% rests with the top ten. The sequence came from a woman aged 35 to 75 with stage I lung adenocarcinoma. The chain uses TRBV7-6 and TRBJ1-5; 8 nucleotides match TRBD1. The source was peripheral blood, collected before any cancer treatment. DNA for the CDR3: TGTGCCAGCAGCTTAGTGGACAGGGAGAACCTACCCAATCAGCCCCAGCATTTT. It encodes CASSLVDRENLPNQPQHF.